Listed below are T cell receptor beta chains from one sample, sequenced in a study of vaccination and CD4 T cells after COVID-19. Using its own MiXCR run on the PCR reads, TCRdb lists one record per CDR3 protein. The sample holds 9,500 to 12,000 distinct CDR3 sequences, more than 35% seen once. For these receptors, no antigen is known. The sequencing input was CD4+ T cells from blood, cultured in vitro. These receptors were obtained from a human donor who had recovered from COVID-19. Each CDR3 is given without its conserved first and last residue. Each record gives: V gene, J gene, CDR3 protein.

TRBV10-3	TRBJ1-3	AIGEVSSGNTIY
TRBV5-3	TRBJ1-5	ARSIPTFRDPSAPQH
TRBV12-3/TRBV12-4	TRBJ1-1	ASTQGLGGGTEAF
TRBV6-5	TRBJ1-5	ASSFSGGGQPQH
TRBV2	TRBJ1-1	ASRGSGPEAF
TRBV20-1	TRBJ2-7	SARAGSPGGYEQY
TRBV10-3	TRBJ1-5	AIRAGSNQPQH
TRBV7-2	TRBJ2-5	ASSLRQETQY
TRBV6-1	TRBJ1-5	ATGYPNQPQH
TRBV7-9	TRBJ1-5	ASSLGALGNQPQH
TRBV10-3	TRBJ2-2	AISDPSGTSNTGELF
TRBV4-3	TRBJ1-1	ASSQDWGGTDTANTEAF
TRBV2	TRBJ2-2	ASRTARGWGELF
TRBV28	TRBJ2-7	ASSSALLYEQY
TRBV30	TRBJ2-7	AWSREWTYEQY
TRBV6-5	TRBJ1-1	ASSSPSRGGARTEAF
TRBV5-4	TRBJ1-2	ASSLSVDYGYT
TRBV7-2	TRBJ2-1	ASSLVQGAYNEQF
TRBV12-3/TRBV12-4	TRBJ1-6	ASSRGPSPLH
TRBV2	TRBJ2-7	ASAKGRLSYEQY
TRBV5-6	TRBJ2-2	ASSFRGRTRQASGELF
TRBV6-1	TRBJ2-2	ASSERWNTGELF
TRBV30	TRBJ1-2	AWNRNRGGGGYT
TRBV6-1	TRBJ2-7	ASSRNPGTAYEQY
TRBV6-2/TRBV6-3	TRBJ2-3	ASSFPGLAGRNTRY
TRBV2	TRBJ2-2	ASRQGASTGELF
TRBV2	TRBJ2-7	ASRADRGLGEQY
TRBV2	TRBJ1-2	ASRSGTGHGYT
TRBV12-2	TRBJ2-3	ASRLDVGAQY
TRBV12-3/TRBV12-4	TRBJ1-5	ASTAHRNQPQH
TRBV19	TRBJ2-1	ASNLWGEQF
TRBV10-1	TRBJ1-1	ASSESGIRANTEAF
TRBV14	TRBJ1-1	ASSPQGQGAYTEAF